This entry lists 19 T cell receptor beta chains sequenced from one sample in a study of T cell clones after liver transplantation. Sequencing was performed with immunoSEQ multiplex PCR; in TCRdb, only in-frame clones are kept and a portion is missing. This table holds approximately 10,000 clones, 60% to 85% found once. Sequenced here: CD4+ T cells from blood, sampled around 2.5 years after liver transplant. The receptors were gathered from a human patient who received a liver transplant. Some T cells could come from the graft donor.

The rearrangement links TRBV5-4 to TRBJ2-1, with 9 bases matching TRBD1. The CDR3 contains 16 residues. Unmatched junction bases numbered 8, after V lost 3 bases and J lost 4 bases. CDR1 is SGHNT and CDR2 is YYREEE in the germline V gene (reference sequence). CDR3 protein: CASSSSTGGIYNEQFF. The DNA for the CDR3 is TGTGCCAGCAGCTCGTCGACAGGGGGGATATACAATGAGCAGTTCTTC.

The CDR3 DNA reads as TGTGCCAGCAGCAGACGGAACACCGGGGAGCTGTTTTTT. Residues: CASSRRNTGELFF. J is TRBJ2-2 and V is TRBV5-6; D gene unclear. Looked up from germline, CDR1 is SGHDT and CDR2 is YYEEEE. The CDR3 runs to 13 residues. Trimming shortened V by 4 bases and J by 1 base, and 5 bases separated the two germline ends. Complete variable domain (other parts from reference TRBV5-6 and TRBJ2-2): DAGVTQSPTHLIKTRGQQVTLRCSPKSGHDTVSWYQQALGQGPQFIFQYYEEEERQRGNFPDRFSGHQFPNYSSELNVNALLLGDSALYLCASSRRNTGELFFGEGSRLTVL.

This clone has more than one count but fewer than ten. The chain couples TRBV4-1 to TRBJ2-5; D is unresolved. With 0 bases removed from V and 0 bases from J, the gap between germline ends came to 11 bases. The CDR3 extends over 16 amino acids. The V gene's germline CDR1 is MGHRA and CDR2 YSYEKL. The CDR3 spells CASSQEGYPYQETQYF. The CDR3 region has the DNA TGCGCCAGCAGCCAAGAAGGGTACCCGTACCAAGAGACCCAGTACTTC.

DNA for the CDR3: TGTGCCAGCAGTAAGGGGGTGACAGGGGAAAAACTGTTTTTT. Residues: CASSKGVTGEKLFF. The rearrangement uses TRBV6-5 and TRBJ1-4; 7 nucleotides line up with TRBD1. The CDR3 covers 14 residues. The trim removed 5 bases at V and 8 bases at J, leaving 8 bases unmatched. Per germline, CDR1 MNHEY and CDR2 SVGAGI.

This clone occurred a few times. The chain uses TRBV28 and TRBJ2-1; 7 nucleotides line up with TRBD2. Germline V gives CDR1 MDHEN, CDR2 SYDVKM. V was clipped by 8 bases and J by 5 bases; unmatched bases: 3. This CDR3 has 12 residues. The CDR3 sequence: CASRTRDNEQFF. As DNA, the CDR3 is TGTGCCAGCCGGACTAGAGACAATGAGCAGTTCTTC. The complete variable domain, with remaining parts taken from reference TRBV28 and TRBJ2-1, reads DVKVTQSSRYLVKRTGEKVFLECVQDMDHENMFWYRQDPGLGLRLIYFSYDVKMKEKGDIPEGYSVSREKKERFSLILESASTNQTSMYLCASRTRDNEQFFGPGTRLTVL.

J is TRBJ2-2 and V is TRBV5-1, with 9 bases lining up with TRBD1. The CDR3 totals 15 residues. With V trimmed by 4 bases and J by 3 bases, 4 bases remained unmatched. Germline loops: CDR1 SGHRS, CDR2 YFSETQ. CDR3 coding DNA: TGCGCCAGCAGCAGGGGGACAGGGTACACCGGGGAGCTGTTTTTT. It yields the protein CASSRGTGYTGELFF. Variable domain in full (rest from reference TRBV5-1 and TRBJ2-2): KAGVTQTPRYLIKTRGQQVTLSCSPISGHRSVSWYQQTPGQGLQFLFEYFSETQRNKGNFPGRFSGRQFSNSRSEMNVSTLELGDSALYLCASSRGTGYTGELFFGEGSRLTVL.

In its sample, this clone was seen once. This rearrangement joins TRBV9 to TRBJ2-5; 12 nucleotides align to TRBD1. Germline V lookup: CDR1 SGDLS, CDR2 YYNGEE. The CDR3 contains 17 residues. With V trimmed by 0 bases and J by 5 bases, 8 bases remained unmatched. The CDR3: CASSVEGTGGFGETQYF. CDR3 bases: TGTGCCAGCAGCGTAGAAGGGACAGGGGGCTTTGGGGAGACCCAGTACTTC.

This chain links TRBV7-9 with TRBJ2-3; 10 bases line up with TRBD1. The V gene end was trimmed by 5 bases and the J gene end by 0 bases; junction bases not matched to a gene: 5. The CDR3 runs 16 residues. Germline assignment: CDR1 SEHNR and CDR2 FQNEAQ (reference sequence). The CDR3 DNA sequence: TGTGCCAGCAGCCCCCGACAGGGGGCGAGCACAGATACGCAGTATTTT. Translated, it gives CASSPRQGASTDTQYF.

CDR3 amino acids: CASSLAGTSSDEQFF. In DNA form, the CDR3 reads TGTGCCAGCAGCTTAGCGGGGACTAGTTCTGATGAGCAGTTCTTC. This rearrangement joins TRBV7-9 to TRBJ2-1; 8 bases agree with TRBD2. Germline loops: CDR1 SEHNR, CDR2 FQNEAQ (reference sequence). This CDR3 spans 15 amino acids. Germline trimming cut 0 bases from V and 8 bases from J; bases unmatched to any gene: 6.

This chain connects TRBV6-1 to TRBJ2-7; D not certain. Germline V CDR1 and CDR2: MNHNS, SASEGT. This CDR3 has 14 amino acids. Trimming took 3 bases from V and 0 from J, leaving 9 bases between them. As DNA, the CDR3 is TGTGCCAGCAGTGAGGGCCCGAGCTCCTACGAGCAGTACTTC. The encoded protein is CASSEGPSSYEQYF.

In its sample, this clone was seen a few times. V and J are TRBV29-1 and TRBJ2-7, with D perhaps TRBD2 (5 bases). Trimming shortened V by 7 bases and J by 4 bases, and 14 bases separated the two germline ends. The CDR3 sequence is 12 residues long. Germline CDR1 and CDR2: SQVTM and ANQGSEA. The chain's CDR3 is CSERRAGYEQYV. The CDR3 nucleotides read TGCAGCGAGAGGCGGGCTGGGTACGAGCAGTACGTC.

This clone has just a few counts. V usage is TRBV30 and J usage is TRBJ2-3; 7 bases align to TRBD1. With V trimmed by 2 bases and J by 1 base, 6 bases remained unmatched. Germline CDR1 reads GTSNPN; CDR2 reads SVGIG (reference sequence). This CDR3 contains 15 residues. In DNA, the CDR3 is TGTGCCTGGAGTTCTACAGGGGTTGGCACAGATACGCAGTATTTT. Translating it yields CAWSSTGVGTDTQYF.

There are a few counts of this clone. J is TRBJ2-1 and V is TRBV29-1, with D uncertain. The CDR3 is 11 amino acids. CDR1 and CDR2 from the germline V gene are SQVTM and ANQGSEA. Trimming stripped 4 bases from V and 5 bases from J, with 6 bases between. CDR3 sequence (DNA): TGCAGCGTTGGGGTACACAATGAGCAGTTCTTC. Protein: CSVGVHNEQFF.

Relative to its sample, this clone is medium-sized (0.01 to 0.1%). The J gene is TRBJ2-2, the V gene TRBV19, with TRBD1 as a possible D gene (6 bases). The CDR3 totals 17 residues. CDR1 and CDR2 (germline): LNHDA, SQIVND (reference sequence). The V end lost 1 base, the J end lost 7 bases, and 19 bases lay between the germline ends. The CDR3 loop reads CASSIGEQGFLIGELFF. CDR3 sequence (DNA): TGTGCCAGTAGTATAGGGGAACAGGGATTTTTAATCGGGGAGCTGTTTTTT.

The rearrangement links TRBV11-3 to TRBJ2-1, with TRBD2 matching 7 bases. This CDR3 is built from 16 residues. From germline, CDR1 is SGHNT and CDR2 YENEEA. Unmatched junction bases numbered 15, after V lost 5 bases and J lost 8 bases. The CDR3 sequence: CASSDRLRSGTDEQFF. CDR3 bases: TGTGCCAGCAGCGATCGTTTGAGAAGCGGGACTGATGAGCAGTTCTTC.

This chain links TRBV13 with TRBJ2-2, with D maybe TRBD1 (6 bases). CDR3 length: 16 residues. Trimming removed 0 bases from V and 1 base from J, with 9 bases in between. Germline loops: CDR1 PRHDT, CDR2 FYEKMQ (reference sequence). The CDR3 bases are TGTGCCAGCAGCTTAGGGGTGACAGGGAACACCGGGGAGCTGTTTTTT. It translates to CASSLGVTGNTGELFF. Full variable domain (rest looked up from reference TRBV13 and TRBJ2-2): AAGVIQSPRHLIKEKRETATLKCYPIPRHDTVYWYQQGPGQDPQFLISFYEKMQSDKGSIPDRFSAQQFSDYHSELNMSSLELGDSALYFCASSLGVTGNTGELFFGEGSRLTVL.

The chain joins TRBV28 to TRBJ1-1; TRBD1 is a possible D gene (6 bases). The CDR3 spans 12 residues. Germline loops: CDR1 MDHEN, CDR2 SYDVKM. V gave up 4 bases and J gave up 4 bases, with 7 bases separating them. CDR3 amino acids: CASSYRATEAFF. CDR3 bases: TGTGCCAGCAGTTACAGGGCCACTGAAGCTTTCTTT.

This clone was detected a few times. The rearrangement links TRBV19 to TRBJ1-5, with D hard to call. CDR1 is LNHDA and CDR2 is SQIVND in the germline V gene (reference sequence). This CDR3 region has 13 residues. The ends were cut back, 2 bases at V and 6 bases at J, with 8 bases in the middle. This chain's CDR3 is CASSIWEGQPQHF. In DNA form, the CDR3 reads TGTGCCAGTAGTATATGGGAGGGTCAGCCCCAGCATTTT.

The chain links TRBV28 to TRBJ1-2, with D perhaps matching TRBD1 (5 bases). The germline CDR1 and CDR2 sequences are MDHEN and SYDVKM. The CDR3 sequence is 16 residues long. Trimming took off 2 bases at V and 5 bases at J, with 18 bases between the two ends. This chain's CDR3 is CASSLILQGLGYGYTF. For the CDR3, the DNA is TGTGCCAGCAGTTTAATTCTGCAGGGTCTAGGATATGGCTACACCTTC.